Below, one T cell receptor beta chain is given with its context. This specimen belongs to a study of blood T cell repertoires in COVID-19. Clones were sequenced by immunoSEQ multiplex PCR, and TCRdb holds only the in-frame ones, with some missing. The data hold roughly 390,000 clones, with approximately 89% observed a single time. CDR3 length: 16 amino acids. The germline V gene encodes CDR1 KGHDR and CDR2 SFDVKD. V shed 3 bases and J shed 9 bases, with 22 bases lying between them. The sequence came from a woman in her thirties with COVID-19, enrolled during active disease. Material for sequencing was peripheral blood. The rearrangement joins TRBV24-1 to TRBJ2-5, with D possibly being TRBD2 (6 bases). The CDR3 reads CATSDGGTGALEAQYF. The CDR3 DNA is TGTGCCACCAGTGATGGGGGAACGGGAGCCTTAGAAGCCCAGTACTTC.